The table lists the clone carrying this TCR beta chain with many counts. This sample was taken from a study of blood T cell repertoires in COVID-19. Libraries were prepared by immunoSEQ multiplex PCR; TCRdb keeps only in-frame clonotypes and omits some of them. The sample has hundreds of thousands of clones; just over 85% are singletons. The CDR3 consists of 14 residues. The germline V gene has CDR1 MGHRA and CDR2 YSYEKL. The ends were cut back, 1 base at V and 6 bases at J, with 10 bases in the middle. The V gene is TRBV4-1, the J gene TRBJ1-3, with a possible D match to TRBD1 (5 bases). The sequence came from a man aged 50 to 59 with acute or convalescent COVID-19. Source material: peripheral blood. CDR3 DNA: TGCGCCAGCAGCCAAGGACAGCTTTTAAACACCATATATTTT. As protein: CASSQGQLLNTIYF.